This T cell receptor (beta chain) stems from a study of blood T cells in healthy people across ages. This clonotype was observed many times. The target antigen is unknown. It was with a sample-barcoded 5' primer and a J-beta primer mix that a second PCR of roughly 7 to 12 cycles was run. TCRdb passed the 5' RACE reads through MiXCR, listing each CDR3 protein once. The sample holds about 1.6 million distinct CDR3 sequences, 30% to 40% seen once. Findings of the study overall: The study found more naive CD4+ cells and higher diversity in long-lived than aged donors.

The sequence was obtained from a woman in her twenties or thirties in good health. Sequenced sample: blood.

CDR3 sequence: CSVDRQGSQETQYF. The CDR3 DNA is TGCAGCGTTGATAGACAGGGGTCGCAAGAGACCCAGTACTTC. The chain is built from TRBV29-1 and TRBJ2-5; 8 nucleotides line up with TRBD1. This CDR3 comprises 14 residues. The germline V gene has CDR1 SQVTM and CDR2 ANQGSEA. The ends lost 3 bases at V and 2 bases at J; junction bases unmatched: 5.